These T cell receptor beta chains were read from a single sample in a study of T cell responses to AZD1222 COVID-19 vaccine. Libraries were prepared by immunoSEQ multiplex PCR; TCRdb keeps only in-frame clonotypes and omits some of them. This table holds 130,000 or so clones, roughly 85% found once. The source was peripheral blood, collected on day 0 of AZD1222 vaccination. Receptor source: an adult in good health. The CDR3 runs from the conserved cysteine through the conserved F or W. Fields, in order: clone size, V gene, D gene, J gene, CDR3 DNA, CDR3 protein. A D gene is named only where the DNA matches it firmly. Not every row has a clone size; where given, it reads once, few, many or a size class.

-	TRBV14	TRBD1	TRBJ1-4	TGTGCCAGCAGCCGTGCCGGGACAGGGGGAGAAAAACTGTTTTTT	CASSRAGTGGEKLFF
-	TRBV18	-	TRBJ2-3	TGTGCCAGCTCACAGCACAGCACAGATACGCAGTATTTT	CASSQHSTDTQYF
-	TRBV20-1	-	TRBJ1-1	TGCAGTGCTAGTAGGTATAAGAACACTGAAGCTTTCTTT	CSASRYKNTEAFF
-	TRBV9	-	TRBJ2-2	TGTGCCAGCAGTGCAGGGTCCCCGAACACCGGGGAGCTGTTTTTT	CASSAGSPNTGELFF
-	TRBV2	TRBD1	TRBJ2-7	TGTGCCAGCAGCCAAGAGTCGAGGGGGCCGTACGAGCAGTACTTC	CASSQESRGPYEQYF
-	TRBV7-2	-	TRBJ2-1	TGTGCTGGGGGCGCGAGATCCTACAATGAGCAGTTCTTC	CAGGARSYNEQFF
-	TRBV7-3	TRBD1	TRBJ1-2	TGTGCCAGCAGCTTTGGACAGGGAGATGGCTACACCTTC	CASSFGQGDGYTF
-	TRBV5-5	TRBD1	TRBJ1-2	TGTGCCAGCAGCCGGATGGACAGGGATTATGGCTACACCTTC	CASSRMDRDYGYTF
-	TRBV5-4	TRBD1	TRBJ1-6	TGTGCCAGCAGCTTGGGGACAGGGCGGTATAATTCACCCCTCCACTTT	CASSLGTGRYNSPLHF
few	TRBV11-3	TRBD1	TRBJ1-2	TGTGCCAGCAGCCCTGGACAGGGGCGAGCCTATGGCTACACCTTC	CASSPGQGRAYGYTF
-	TRBV2	-	TRBJ1-4	TGTGCCAGCAGTGAAGCCTGGGGACTGATACTGTTTTTT	CASSEAWGLILFF
-	TRBV19	TRBD1	TRBJ2-4	TGTGCCAGTACCCTTCGGGACAGGAGCCCTTTTAACATTCAGTACTTC	CASTLRDRSPFNIQYF
-	TRBV27	-	TRBJ1-1	TGTGCCAGCAAGCAATGGGAACTGAACACTGAAGCTTTCTTT	CASKQWELNTEAFF
-	TRBV6-5	-	TRBJ1-2	TGTGCCAGCAGCCCAGGGGCAGGGAGCGGCTACACCTTC	CASSPGAGSGYTF
-	TRBV4-1	-	TRBJ1-5	TGCGCCAGCAGCCAATGGCCTCAGGGAGCTTATCAGCCCCAGCATTTT	CASSQWPQGAYQPQHF
-	TRBV6-4	-	TRBJ2-5	TGTGCCAGGCCTAAAGAGACCCAGTACTTC	CARPKETQYF
once	TRBV5-1	-	TRBJ2-2	TGCGCCAGCAGTCGGGGGTTGGGTGTGACCGGGGAGCTGTTTTTT	CASSRGLGVTGELFF
-	TRBV6-2/TRBV6-3	-	TRBJ1-1	TGTGCCAGCAGTTACCTAGACACTGAAGCTTTCTTT	CASSYLDTEAFF
-	TRBV7-3	-	TRBJ1-6	TGTGCCAGCAGCTCGGGATCCTATAATTCACCCCTCCACTTT	CASSSGSYNSPLHF
-	TRBV10-3	-	TRBJ1-5	TGTGCCATCAGTGATGGACCGTCAGCCGATCAGCCCCAGCATTTT	CAISDGPSADQPQHF
-	TRBV18	-	TRBJ1-1	TGTGCCAGCTCCCCCGCAACGGCGGGTGAAGCTTTCTTT	CASSPATAGEAFF
-	TRBV20-1	-	TRBJ1-4	TGCAGTGCTAGTGGACCTGCAACTAATGAAAAACTGTTTTTT	CSASGPATNEKLFF
-	TRBV24-1	-	TRBJ1-2	TGTGCCACCAGTGATTTAAAGGGGGGCCCAAACTATGGCTACACCTTC	CATSDLKGGPNYGYTF
-	TRBV6-4	-	TRBJ2-2	TGTGCCAGCAGTGACACTAGCACCGGGGAGCTGTTTTTT	CASSDTSTGELFF
-	TRBV7-2	TRBD1	TRBJ1-1	TGTGCCACCAGAGGGACAGTAAACACTGAAGCTTTCTTT	CATRGTVNTEAFF
-	TRBV30	-	TRBJ2-7	TGTGCCTTCTCCGACAGAAAGAAGCAGTACTTC	CAFSDRKKQYF
-	TRBV7-9	-	TRBJ1-3	TGTGCCAGCAGCTTATTGGGGGCCTCTGGAAACACCATATATTTT	CASSLLGASGNTIYF
few	TRBV5-1	TRBD2	TRBJ2-7	TGCGCCAGCAGCTTGCCGGCTAGCGGGGAGGACGAGCAGTACTTC	CASSLPASGEDEQYF
-	TRBV7-6	-	TRBJ2-7	TGTGCCAGCAGCTTAGTTTTCTACGAGCAGTACTTC	CASSLVFYEQYF
few	TRBV11-2	-	TRBJ1-1	TGTGCCAGCAGTTCTCCTCGCGGACCCAAAGGAGGTGGAGCTTTCTTT	CASSSPRGPKGGGAFF
-	TRBV5-6	-	TRBJ1-3	TGTGCCAGCAGCTTGGTCCATAGCTCTGGAAACACCATATATTTT	CASSLVHSSGNTIYF
-	TRBV19	-	TRBJ1-1	TGTGCCAGTAGTGCGAAACAAAACACTGAAGCTTTCTTT	CASSAKQNTEAFF
-	TRBV7-2	-	TRBJ1-5	TGTGCCAGCAGCGCCTACAGGGCCGGGAGCAATCAGCCCCAGCATTTT	CASSAYRAGSNQPQHF
-	TRBV30	-	TRBJ1-2	TGTGCCTGGAGTCGGGGGTATGTGAGTGGCTACACCTTC	CAWSRGYVSGYTF
few	TRBV7-9	TRBD1	TRBJ2-1	TGTGCCACCCGCGGGACAGGGGGCGGGAATGAGCAGTTCTTC	CATRGTGGGNEQFF
-	TRBV24-1	TRBD1	TRBJ1-2	TGTGCCACCAGAGACACAGGGGGCGACTATGGCTACACCTTC	CATRDTGGDYGYTF
-	TRBV6-2/TRBV6-3	-	TRBJ1-1	TGTGCCAGCAGCTCGGGCCGACGAAGGGACACTGAAGCTTTCTTT	CASSSGRRRDTEAFF
-	TRBV2	TRBD1	TRBJ1-1	TGTGCCAGCAGCCCCGACAGGGGGGGGAACACTGAAGCTTTCTTT	CASSPDRGGNTEAFF
-	TRBV2	-	TRBJ2-5	TGTGCCAGCAGGGAATCAGAGACCCAGTACTTC	CASRESETQYF
once	TRBV6-1	-	TRBJ1-5	TGTGCCAGCAGTGACAGGGTGCGTCAGCCCCAGCATTTT	CASSDRVRQPQHF
once	TRBV7-9	-	TRBJ2-7	TGTGCCAGCAGCTCATACTACGAGCAGTACTTC	CASSSYYEQYF
-	TRBV10-2	-	TRBJ1-2	TGCGCCAGCAGTGAGGGGATATTGGACTATGGCTACACCTTC	CASSEGILDYGYTF
-	TRBV6-5	-	TRBJ1-1	TGTGCCAGCAGTTACAAGGAACTGAACACTGAAGCTTTCTTT	CASSYKELNTEAFF
-	TRBV24-1	-	TRBJ1-3	TGTGCCACCAGTGATTACCGGTCGGGGGCCCCTAGCTCTGGAAACACCATATATTTT	CATSDYRSGAPSSGNTIYF
-	TRBV5-1	TRBD1	TRBJ2-7	TGCGCCAGCAGCCTTGGGACAGGGGGTTCCCGCTACGAGCAGTACTTC	CASSLGTGGSRYEQYF
-	TRBV28	-	TRBJ1-4	TGTGCCAGCAGTCCGAGAATCTGGGGGCGTGAAAATGAAAAACTGTTTTTT	CASSPRIWGRENEKLFF
-	TRBV12-5	-	TRBJ2-2	TGTGCGACGGCCCCGGGCACCGGGGAGCTGTTTTTT	CATAPGTGELFF
-	TRBV4-2	-	TRBJ2-3	TGTGCCAGCAGTCCGGCGGCGGGGTCGGGCACAGATACGCAGTATTTT	CASSPAAGSGTDTQYF